Following are 18 T cell receptor beta chains from one sample sequenced in a study of PD-1 blockade in classical Hodgkin lymphoma. Relapse after autologous stem cell transplantation occurred in every patient, and brentuximab vedotin exposure varied. The method was immunoSEQ multiplex PCR; TCRdb's version includes in-frame clones alone and lacks a portion of them. The profile shows about 110,000 clones, 89% of them singletons. Sequenced here: peripheral blood mononuclear cells (PBMCs), sampled before the second cycle of nivolumab. All receptors come from a human donor with classical Hodgkin lymphoma.

The V call is TRBV7-8, the J call TRBJ2-7; TRBD2 agrees at 15 bases. CDR3 size: 19 residues. Looked up from germline, CDR1 is SGHVS and CDR2 is FQNEAQ. J was trimmed by 3 bases and V by 0 bases; bases with no gene match: 9. DNA for the CDR3: TGTGCCAGCAGCTTAGCGGTCCCGGGACTAGCGGGAGGACTCTACGAGCAGTACTTC. Protein: CASSLAVPGLAGGLYEQYF.

The rearrangement uses TRBV11-2 and TRBJ2-3, with a tentative D call TRBD2 (6 bases). This CDR3 is 18 amino acids long. Deletions cut 2 bases from V and 6 bases from J, with 24 bases between. Germline CDR1 is SGHAT and CDR2 is FQNNGV. This chain's CDR3 is CASSLTIGGMRGIDTQYF. The DNA of the CDR3 is TGTGCCAGCAGCTTAACAATTGGGGGAATGCGGGGAATTGATACGCAGTATTTT.

The chain combines TRBV9 with TRBJ1-6; maybe TRBD1 (6 bases). Germline loops: CDR1 SGDLS, CDR2 YYNGEE. With 0 bases removed from V and 9 bases from J, the gap between germline ends came to 10 bases. The CDR3 is 14 residues long. The CDR3 reads CASSVDRDRSPLHF. CDR3 nucleotides: TGTGCCAGCAGCGTAGACAGGGACCGTTCACCCCTCCACTTT.

The chain combines TRBV2 with TRBJ2-7, with D maybe TRBD1 (5 bases). Germline-derived CDR1 and CDR2 are SNHLY and FYNNEI. V was shortened by 8 bases and J by 0 bases, with 8 bases between the two germline ends. This CDR3 has 12 amino acids. The CDR3 sequence is CASVDSSYEQYF. Written as DNA, the CDR3 is TGTGCCAGCGTTGACAGCTCCTACGAGCAGTACTTC.

The chain recombines TRBV25-1 with TRBJ2-3, with a possible D match to TRBD2 (5 bases). Deletions cut 3 bases from V and 2 bases from J, with 15 bases between. The CDR3 spans 16 residues. Per germline, CDR1 MGHDK and CDR2 SYGVNS. The DNA of the CDR3 is TGTGCCAGCAGTGATCGGGGATGGAGCCACACAGATACGCAGTATTTT. It yields the protein CASSDRGWSHTDTQYF.

The gene calls are TRBV6-5 and TRBJ2-3, with D tentatively TRBD1 (6 bases). This CDR3 contains 13 residues. Trimming pared 6 bases from V and 2 bases from J, leaving 9 bases between. From germline, CDR1 is MNHEY and CDR2 SVGAGI. For the CDR3, the DNA is TGTGCCAGCAGGAGGACAGTCACAGATACGCAGTATTTT. Protein sequence: CASRRTVTDTQYF.

This chain uses TRBV18 with TRBJ2-3, with D perhaps TRBD2 (5 bases). Germline assignment: CDR1 KGHSH and CDR2 LQKENI. The germline V and J ends were trimmed by 3 bases and 5 bases, with 6 bases remaining between them. The CDR3 is made up of 12 amino acids. DNA of the CDR3: TGTGCCAGCTCACCGACTAAAGATACGCAGTATTTT. Encoded protein: CASSPTKDTQYF. Filled out from reference TRBV18 and TRBJ2-3, the complete variable domain reads NAGVMQNPRHLVRRRGQEARLRCSPMKGHSHVYWYRQLPEEGLKFMVYLQKENIIDESGMPKERFSAEFPKEGPSILRIQQVVRGDSAAYFCASSPTKDTQYFGPGTRLTVL.

The rearrangement links TRBV6-6 to TRBJ2-1; possibly TRBD2 for D (5 bases). The CDR3 is 15 amino acids. The ends were cut back, 2 bases at V and 7 bases at J, with 15 bases in the middle. Germline V gene lookup returns CDR1 MNHNY and CDR2 SVGAGI (reference sequence). The CDR3 DNA follows: TGTGCCAGCAGTTACCCCGGGCTAGCTGGGAATGAGCAGTTCTTC. This gives the protein CASSYPGLAGNEQFF.

The genes are TRBV5-1 and TRBJ2-7; 8 bases are shared with TRBD2. V lost 4 bases to trimming and J lost 4 bases; unmatched junction nucleotides: 10. Germline CDR1 SGHRS, CDR2 YFSETQ. CDR3 length equals 15 residues. CDR3 sequence: CASSITSGHTYEQYF. In DNA, the CDR3 is TGCGCCAGCAGCATCACTAGCGGACACACGTACGAGCAGTACTTC.

J is TRBJ2-3 and V is TRBV30, with a weak D call TRBD1 (5 bases). V was shortened by 1 base and J by 0 bases, with 11 bases between the two germline ends. The germline gives CDR1 GTSNPN, CDR2 SVGIG (reference sequence). The CDR3 totals 15 residues. In DNA, the CDR3 is TGTGCCTGGAGTGAGGCCAGGGCGAGCACAGATACGCAGTATTTT. Residues: CAWSEARASTDTQYF.

The rearrangement links TRBV28 to TRBJ1-5; TRBD1 agrees at 8 bases. The junction had 6 bases not matched to a gene; V was cut back by 4 bases and J by 7 bases. Germline V gene lookup returns CDR1 MDHEN and CDR2 SYDVKM. The CDR3 has 14 residues. The CDR3 nucleotides read TGTGCCAGCAGTTGGACAGGGTATATCCAGCCCCAGCATTTT. As protein: CASSWTGYIQPQHF.

This chain uses TRBV4-1 with TRBJ2-1, with 8 bases lining up with TRBD1. Trimming at V came to 1 base and at J to 7 bases, leaving 6 bases not matched to a gene. Germline CDR1 is MGHRA and CDR2 is YSYEKL. This CDR3 region has 15 residues. For the CDR3, the DNA is TGCGCCAGCAGCCAAGTGGGGACAGGCCGAAATGAGCAGTTCTTC. Translated: CASSQVGTGRNEQFF.

For the CDR3, the DNA is TGTGCCAGCAGGGAAAGCGGGCGGGGGGAGCTGTTTTTT. This codes for CASRESGRGELFF. The V gene is TRBV27, the J gene TRBJ2-2; D might be TRBD2 (6 bases). The CDR3 sequence is 13 residues long. Germline lookup yields CDR1 MNHEY and CDR2 SMNVEV (reference sequence). V was trimmed by 6 bases and J by 8 bases, leaving 13 bases between them.

The chain combines TRBV1 with TRBJ2-1; the DNA was not compared with TRBD2, the D call given in the table. TRBV1 is deemed a pseudogene. The CDR3 extends over 17 amino acids. Written as DNA, the CDR3 is TGCACCAGCAGCCAAGATGGGACTAGCGGGAACGTCAATGAGCAGTTCTTC. The encoded protein is CTSSQDGTSGNVNEQFF.

V usage is TRBV7-9 and J usage is TRBJ2-1, with D possibly being TRBD1 or TRBD2 (5 bases each). The CDR3 extends over 18 amino acids. Germline V gene data show CDR1 as SEHNR and CDR2 as FQNEAQ (reference sequence). Deletions cut 1 base from V and 6 bases from J, with 22 bases between. CDR3 region: CASSLVGITGPLANEQFF. The CDR3 coding sequence is TGTGCCAGCAGCTTAGTAGGAATAACGGGACCTCTGGCCAATGAGCAGTTCTTC.

The chain carries TRBV5-4 and TRBJ2-7; D is perhaps TRBD1 (5 bases). Germline V CDR1 and CDR2: SGHNT, YYREEE (reference sequence). This CDR3 spans 17 amino acids. Trimming pared 0 bases from V and 0 bases from J, leaving 16 bases between. CDR3 sequence reads: CASSLALGQGSSYEQYF. The CDR3 DNA sequence: TGTGCCAGCAGCTTGGCCTTGGGTCAGGGTAGCTCCTACGAGCAGTACTTC.

As DNA, the CDR3 is TGTGCCAGCAGCTTAATCCGTACAGCCAATGAGCAGTTCTTC. It is translated as CASSLIRTANEQFF. The rearrangement joins TRBV7-2 to TRBJ2-1; D is ambiguous. CDR1 is SGHTA, CDR2 FQGNSA, per germline. V was pared by 2 bases and J by 6 bases, with 11 bases between. The CDR3 has 14 amino acids.

The chain joins TRBV19 to TRBJ1-1; TRBD1 is a possible D gene (5 bases). Germline assignment: CDR1 LNHDA and CDR2 SQIVND (reference sequence). V was clipped by 3 bases and J by 4 bases, with 18 bases between them. The CDR3 has 16 residues. CDR3 sequence reads: CASSIFVGVLGTEAFF. CDR3 coding DNA: TGTGCCAGTAGTATTTTTGTGGGGGTTCTGGGCACTGAAGCTTTCTTT.